Listed here is a single TCR beta chain. The antigen is not known. V lost 6 bases to trimming and J lost 1 base, with 15 bases between them. The CDR3 is 14 residues long. Germline CDR1 DFQATT, CDR2 SNEGSKA (reference sequence). 5'RACE, which relied on constant-segment primers, yielded TCR alpha and TCR beta cDNA libraries carrying sample barcodes and UMIs. TCRdb analysed the 5' RACE reads with MiXCR anew, one entry per CDR3 protein. The sample has more than 150,000 distinct CDR3 sequences, approximately 18% seen once. This entry comes from a study of T-cell memory formation after mild COVID-19. Background on the study: For the most part, TCR clusters were specific to one donor. Study results and caveats: Mainly in CM and EM were contracting CD4+ clones; CD8+ were in EMRA. Day 37-peaking second-wave clones had unconfirmed SARS-CoV-2 specificity.

This TCR was recovered from a man younger than 30 who had mild COVID-19 (a few samples of this study predate the infection). Cell type and time point are not known. The sample was PBMCs or a T cell subset sorted from them (not recorded which). The chain recombines TRBV20-1 with TRBJ2-5; TRBD1 is a possible D gene (5 bases). The CDR3 loop reads CSAPTYRLQETQYF. The CDR3 DNA reads TGCAGTGCGCCGACCTACAGGCTCCAAGAGACCCAGTACTTC.